This is a list of T cell receptor beta chains from one sample in a study of blood T cell repertoires in COVID-19. Clones were read by immunoSEQ multiplex PCR, and TCRdb kept only the in-frame ones, dropping some. This table holds 280,000 or so clones, 75% to 90% found once. Sequencing was done on a sample of peripheral blood. Receptors originate from a woman aged 55 to 70 with acute or convalescent COVID-19. Both conserved end residues are part of each CDR3. D genes are given only for firm matches. Size values are once, few and many counts, or a class for expanded clones, and some rows have none.

V gene: TRBV2
J gene: TRBJ1-1
D gene: TRBD1
clone size: NA
CDR3 protein: CATQEQQGLLEAFF
CDR3 DNA: TGTGCCACGCAAGAGCAACAGGGGCTCCTTGAAGCTTTCTTT

V gene: TRBV3-1/TRBV3-2
J gene: TRBJ1-6
D gene: NA
clone size: NA
CDR3 protein: CASSQDPPGPSSYNSPLHF
CDR3 DNA: TGTGCCAGCAGCCAAGATCCCCCAGGCCCCAGCTCCTATAATTCACCCCTCCACTTT

V gene: TRBV12-3/TRBV12-4
J gene: TRBJ1-2
D gene: TRBD1
clone size: once
CDR3 protein: CASSTGGTGGYTF
CDR3 DNA: TGTGCCAGCTCAACAGGGGGCACGGGTGGCTACACCTTC

V gene: TRBV5-4
J gene: TRBJ2-7
D gene: NA
clone size: NA
CDR3 protein: CASSPGGFSYEQYF
CDR3 DNA: TGTGCCAGCAGTCCCGGAGGGTTCTCCTACGAGCAGTACTTC

V gene: TRBV7-8
J gene: TRBJ2-7
D gene: TRBD1
clone size: NA
CDR3 protein: CASSLGAGQGYEQYF
CDR3 DNA: TGTGCCAGCAGCTTAGGAGCAGGACAGGGTTACGAGCAGTACTTC

V gene: TRBV28
J gene: TRBJ1-4
D gene: TRBD1
clone size: once
CDR3 protein: CASSSLGQGGKLFF
CDR3 DNA: TGTGCCAGCAGTAGCCTGGGACAGGGAGGAAAACTGTTTTTT

V gene: TRBV29-1
J gene: TRBJ1-3
D gene: NA
clone size: few
CDR3 protein: CSAEQSSGNTIYF
CDR3 DNA: TGCAGCGCCGAACAGAGCTCTGGAAACACCATATATTTT

V gene: TRBV28
J gene: TRBJ1-2
D gene: TRBD1
clone size: NA
CDR3 protein: CASSASTGEWYGYTF
CDR3 DNA: TGTGCCAGCAGTGCCTCCACAGGGGAATGGTATGGCTACACCTTC

V gene: TRBV25-1
J gene: TRBJ1-1
D gene: TRBD1
clone size: NA
CDR3 protein: CASSDRDRGAEAFF
CDR3 DNA: TGTGCCAGCAGTGACCGCGACAGGGGCGCTGAAGCTTTCTTT

V gene: TRBV2
J gene: TRBJ1-1
D gene: TRBD1
clone size: NA
CDR3 protein: CASSENAGQGDEAFF
CDR3 DNA: TGTGCCAGCAGTGAAAACGCAGGACAGGGCGATGAAGCTTTCTTT

V gene: TRBV19
J gene: TRBJ1-4
D gene: NA
clone size: NA
CDR3 protein: CASSPGRGGEKLFF
CDR3 DNA: TGTGCCAGTAGTCCAGGGAGGGGTGGCGAAAAACTGTTTTTT

V gene: TRBV27
J gene: TRBJ1-4
D gene: TRBD1
clone size: NA
CDR3 protein: CASSPRSGTDGEKLFF
CDR3 DNA: TGTGCCAGCAGTCCCCGCTCGGGGACAGATGGGGAAAAACTGTTTTTT

V gene: TRBV5-5
J gene: TRBJ1-1
D gene: TRBD1
clone size: NA
CDR3 protein: CASSSWGQLNTEAFF
CDR3 DNA: TGTGCCAGCAGTTCATGGGGACAGTTGAACACTGAAGCTTTCTTT

V gene: TRBV6-1
J gene: TRBJ1-3
D gene: NA
clone size: NA
CDR3 protein: CASSDQGRIDGNTIYF
CDR3 DNA: TGTGCCAGCAGTGATCAGGGGCGCATAGATGGAAACACCATATATTTT

V gene: TRBV4-1
J gene: TRBJ2-7
D gene: NA
clone size: NA
CDR3 protein: CASSQADSSYEQYF
CDR3 DNA: TGCGCCAGCAGCCAAGCTGATAGCTCCTACGAGCAGTACTTC

V gene: TRBV5-1
J gene: TRBJ2-3
D gene: TRBD2
clone size: NA
CDR3 protein: CASSHTSGRVDTQYF
CDR3 DNA: TGCGCCAGCAGCCACACTAGCGGGAGGGTAGATACGCAGTATTTT

V gene: TRBV7-9
J gene: TRBJ2-7
D gene: TRBD1
clone size: once
CDR3 protein: CASSYGPTGNLYEQYF
CDR3 DNA: TGTGCCAGCAGCTACGGCCCGACAGGGAATCTCTACGAGCAGTACTTC

V gene: TRBV6-5
J gene: TRBJ1-6
D gene: TRBD1
clone size: NA
CDR3 protein: CASNGQGGLFSPLHF
CDR3 DNA: TGTGCCAGCAACGGACAGGGTGGATTATTTTCACCCCTCCACTTT

V gene: TRBV2
J gene: TRBJ1-4
D gene: TRBD1
clone size: NA
CDR3 protein: CASRRDREYEKLFF
CDR3 DNA: TGTGCCAGCAGGAGGGACAGGGAGTACGAAAAACTGTTTTTT

V gene: TRBV28
J gene: TRBJ2-1
D gene: NA
clone size: NA
CDR3 protein: CASSFTSRLARYNEQFF
CDR3 DNA: TGTGCCAGCAGTTTTACTAGCCGCTTAGCTAGATACAATGAGCAGTTCTTC

V gene: TRBV4-3
J gene: TRBJ1-5
D gene: NA
clone size: NA
CDR3 protein: CASSQDAATGNRPQHF
CDR3 DNA: TGCGCCAGCAGCCAAGACGCCGCTACCGGGAACAGACCCCAGCATTTT

V gene: TRBV7-8
J gene: TRBJ2-1
D gene: TRBD1
clone size: NA
CDR3 protein: CASSQRQGSYNEQFF
CDR3 DNA: TGTGCCAGCAGCCAAAGACAGGGCTCCTACAATGAGCAGTTCTTC

V gene: TRBV13
J gene: TRBJ2-1
D gene: NA
clone size: NA
CDR3 protein: CASSLGGSRHNEQFF
CDR3 DNA: TGTGCCAGCAGCTTAGGCGGGAGTCGACACAATGAGCAGTTCTTC

V gene: TRBV19
J gene: TRBJ1-2
D gene: TRBD1
clone size: NA
CDR3 protein: CASSMTGGANYGYTF
CDR3 DNA: TGTGCCAGTAGTATGACAGGGGGAGCTAACTATGGCTACACCTTC

V gene: TRBV19
J gene: TRBJ2-1
D gene: NA
clone size: NA
CDR3 protein: CASSIGPGNNEQFF
CDR3 DNA: TGTGCCAGTAGTATAGGGCCAGGGAACAATGAGCAGTTCTTC

V gene: TRBV6-2/TRBV6-3
J gene: TRBJ2-7
D gene: NA
clone size: NA
CDR3 protein: CASSYYGGRAYEQYF
CDR3 DNA: TGTGCCAGCAGTTACTACGGGGGAAGGGCCTACGAGCAGTACTTC

V gene: TRBV28
J gene: TRBJ2-2
D gene: NA
clone size: NA
CDR3 protein: CASSFGDPGELFF
CDR3 DNA: TGTGCCAGCAGTTTCGGGGATCCCGGGGAGCTGTTTTTT

V gene: TRBV27
J gene: TRBJ1-5
D gene: NA
clone size: NA
CDR3 protein: CAIPLQGPNQPQHF
CDR3 DNA: TGTGCCATCCCCTTACAGGGTCCTAATCAGCCCCAGCATTTT

V gene: TRBV5-8
J gene: TRBJ2-5
D gene: TRBD1
clone size: once
CDR3 protein: CASSPGQGIQETQYF
CDR3 DNA: TGTGCCAGCAGCCCCGGACAGGGGATACAAGAGACCCAGTACTTC

V gene: TRBV5-1
J gene: TRBJ1-2
D gene: NA
clone size: NA
CDR3 protein: CASSQLTGVGYTF
CDR3 DNA: TGCGCCAGCAGCCAGTTGACAGGAGTGGGCTACACCTTC

V gene: TRBV28
J gene: TRBJ2-1
D gene: TRBD1
clone size: NA
CDR3 protein: CAIRAPGTDHNEQFF
CDR3 DNA: TGTGCCATCAGAGCCCCGGGGACAGACCACAATGAGCAGTTCTTC

V gene: TRBV11-1
J gene: TRBJ2-3
D gene: NA
clone size: NA
CDR3 protein: CASSPGHRADTQYF
CDR3 DNA: TGTGCCAGCAGCCCGGGACACCGGGCAGATACGCAGTATTTT

V gene: TRBV11-2
J gene: TRBJ2-1
D gene: TRBD1
clone size: NA
CDR3 protein: CASRRQGPAYNEQFF
CDR3 DNA: TGTGCCAGCAGACGACAGGGACCTGCCTACAATGAGCAGTTCTTC

V gene: TRBV19
J gene: TRBJ2-3
D gene: TRBD1
clone size: NA
CDR3 protein: CASSLTGSTDTQYF
CDR3 DNA: TGTGCCAGTAGTTTGACAGGGAGCACAGATACGCAGTATTTT

V gene: TRBV18
J gene: TRBJ2-7
D gene: TRBD1
clone size: NA
CDR3 protein: CASSSRDRSGEQYF
CDR3 DNA: TGTGCCAGCTCATCAAGGGACAGATCGGGCGAGCAGTACTTC

V gene: TRBV5-1
J gene: TRBJ2-7
D gene: TRBD1
clone size: NA
CDR3 protein: CASSLGQGGRDEQYF
CDR3 DNA: TGCGCCAGCAGCTTGGGACAGGGTGGTCGGGACGAGCAGTACTTC

V gene: TRBV15
J gene: TRBJ1-3
D gene: NA
clone size: NA
CDR3 protein: CATSSPGVRGNTIYF
CDR3 DNA: TGTGCCACCAGCAGCCCGGGGGTGAGGGGAAACACCATATATTTT

V gene: TRBV6-2/TRBV6-3
J gene: TRBJ2-3
D gene: NA
clone size: NA
CDR3 protein: CASSQTVKGTDTQYF
CDR3 DNA: TGTGCCAGCAGCCAAACAGTGAAAGGCACAGATACGCAGTATTTT